One T cell receptor beta chain is described in this entry. Participants' reported clinical history set cohort assignment. Donors of Cohort 3 who recovered were those that had two negative PCRs, clearance, or symptom resolution. In the original workflow: Using reference gene primer amplification, nucleated cell counts were estimated. TCRdb's table, derived via immunoSEQ multiplex PCR, lists solely in-frame clones and lacks some. V and J calls and clone size come straight from that table; D and trimming were deduced from the DNA. The sample includes approximately 300,000 clones, 87% seen only once; the top ten take 5.5% to 7%. The sample comes from a study of blood T cell repertoires in COVID-19. This clonotype was sampled from a woman aged 25-40 years who had recovered from COVID-19. What was sequenced was PBMCs or T cells enriched from blood (not recorded which).

The CDR3 protein is CASSQSGGAGNSQPQHF. The CDR3 nucleotides are TGTGCCAGCAGCCAGAGCGGGGGGGCAGGGAATAGCCAGCCCCAGCATTTT. The chain recombines TRBV4-2 with TRBJ1-5; TRBD1 is a possible D gene (6 bases). The germline V gene encodes CDR1 LGHNA and CDR2 YNFKEQ. V gave up 3 bases and J gave up 7 bases, with 22 bases separating them. The CDR3 is 17 residues long.